The 30 T cell receptor beta chains below all came from one sample that was sequenced in a study of blood T cell repertoires in COVID-19. Measured with immunoSEQ multiplex PCR; TCRdb has only the in-frame clones, and not every one. The sample yields fewer than 200,000 clones, around 83% seen once. Sequencing was done on a sample of PBMCs or T cells enriched from blood (not recorded which). These TCRs come from a woman in her fifties or sixties in a cohort exposed to, infected with or recovered from COVID-19 (not recorded which).

V and J are TRBV7-2 and TRBJ1-2; D gene unclear. The CDR3 loop spans 14 amino acids. V lost 5 bases and J 9 bases, leaving 19 bases between the germline ends. Germline-derived CDR1 and CDR2 are SGHTA and FQGNSA. The CDR3 bases are TGTGCCAGCAGCCCACGGCCCCGGGATGGTAGCTACACCTTC. This codes for CASSPRPRDGSYTF.

The gene calls are TRBV18 and TRBJ1-1; 7 bases line up with TRBD1. The germline V gene has CDR1 KGHSH and CDR2 LQKENI. V shed 3 bases and J 3 bases; nucleotides not matched to a gene: 7. This CDR3 is built from 15 residues. The CDR3 region has the DNA TGTGCCAGCTCACCCAGACAGGGAAGGGACACTGAAGCTTTCTTT. Protein sequence: CASSPRQGRDTEAFF.

The chain couples TRBV5-4 to TRBJ1-6, with 9 bases lining up with TRBD1. The CDR3 consists of 18 residues. Losses at the gene ends were 4 bases for V and 10 bases for J; bases not matched to a gene: 18. The germline V gene encodes CDR1 SGHNT and CDR2 YYREEE (reference sequence). The CDR3 DNA follows: TGTGCCAGCAGCCAAGACCCCCCTCGGGACAGGGCTAACTCACCCCTCCACTTT. As protein: CASSQDPPRDRANSPLHF.

The chain combines TRBV30 with TRBJ1-1, with unresolved D. CDR1 and CDR2 (germline): GTSNPN, SVGIG (reference sequence). Trimming took 2 bases from V and 3 from J, leaving 13 bases between them. The CDR3 sequence is 14 residues long. CDR3 coding DNA: TGTGCCTGGAGTCCTCTGGGCGGGTACACTGAAGCTTTCTTT. Amino acid sequence: CAWSPLGGYTEAFF.

In its sample, this clone was seen once. The J gene is TRBJ2-7, the V gene TRBV18, with 9 nucleotides matching TRBD1. Germline trimming cut 2 bases from V and 5 bases from J; bases unmatched to any gene: 4. This CDR3 has 14 residues. CDR1 and CDR2 (germline): KGHSH, LQKENI. CDR3 residues: CASSPNTGGDEQYF. In nucleotides, the CDR3 is TGTGCCAGCTCACCAAACACAGGGGGCGACGAGCAGTACTTC.

J is TRBJ2-7 and V is TRBV7-2; weak D call: TRBD2 (6 bases). Germline CDR1 reads SGHTA; CDR2 reads FQGNSA. This CDR3 spans 16 amino acids. The V end was cut by 2 bases, the J end by 0 bases, with 14 bases between. CDR3 coding DNA: TGTGCCAGCAGCTTAACAGCGAGGAGGGGCTCCTACGAGCAGTACTTC. It specifies CASSLTARRGSYEQYF.

J is TRBJ2-2 and V is TRBV11-3; D perhaps matches TRBD1 (6 bases). The V and J ends lost 5 bases and 4 bases respectively, with 17 bases between them. The germline V gene encodes CDR1 SGHNT and CDR2 YENEEA. The CDR3 runs 16 residues. The CDR3 region is CASSRYSDSSTGELFF. DNA for the CDR3: TGTGCCAGCAGCCGATATTCGGACAGCTCCACCGGGGAGCTGTTTTTT.

The genes are TRBV5-1 and TRBJ1-6; a weak D match, TRBD1 (6 bases). The germline CDR1 and CDR2 sequences are SGHRS and YFSETQ. The CDR3 is 16 residues long. V was clipped by 0 bases and J by 2 bases, with 9 bases between them. The CDR3 region has the DNA TGCGCCAGCAGCTTGGCCTGGGACACCTATAATTCACCCCTCCACTTT. Translated: CASSLAWDTYNSPLHF. The full variable domain, with the rest looked up from reference TRBV5-1 and TRBJ1-6, is KAGVTQTPRYLIKTRGQQVTLSCSPISGHRSVSWYQQTPGQGLQFLFEYFSETQRNKGNFPGRFSGRQFSNSRSEMNVSTLELGDSALYLCASSLAWDTYNSPLHFGNGTRLTVT.

This clone was detected once. Other DNA sequences in this sample translate to the same CDR3. The chain carries TRBV5-1 and TRBJ1-5; D is undetermined. Germline values: CDR1 SGHRS, CDR2 YFSETQ. V lost 0 bases and J 1 base, leaving 5 bases between the germline ends. The CDR3 loop spans 14 amino acids. The CDR3 nucleotides are TGCGCCAGCAGCTTGGGTCAGAGCAATCAGCCCCAGCATTTT. It translates to CASSLGQSNQPQHF.

This clone was recorded a few times. The chain is built from TRBV5-1 and TRBJ1-1, with D possibly TRBD1 on 6 matching bases. V was clipped by 0 bases and J by 0 bases, with 12 bases between them. Germline V lookup: CDR1 SGHRS, CDR2 YFSETQ. This CDR3 contains 16 residues. The CDR3: CASSLDQGTMNTEAFF. CDR3 DNA sequence: TGCGCCAGCAGCTTGGACCAGGGGACCATGAACACTGAAGCTTTCTTT. The full variable domain, rest sourced from reference TRBV5-1 and TRBJ1-1, is KAGVTQTPRYLIKTRGQQVTLSCSPISGHRSVSWYQQTPGQGLQFLFEYFSETQRNKGNFPGRFSGRQFSNSRSEMNVSTLELGDSALYLCASSLDQGTMNTEAFFGQGTRLTVV.

The chain joins TRBV5-4 to TRBJ2-1; tentatively, D is TRBD2 (6 bases). Germline V lookup: CDR1 SGHNT, CDR2 YYREEE (reference sequence). Trimming cost V 4 bases and J 12 bases, with 17 bases left between them. The CDR3 has 13 amino acids. CDR3 sequence (DNA): TGTGCCAGCAGCCGAGACTCAACCGGGGGGCAGTTCTTC. Translated: CASSRDSTGGQFF.

V gene TRBV10-2 combines with J gene TRBJ2-3, with TRBD2 identical over 8 bases. V dropped 8 bases and J dropped 4; count of bases not matched to a gene: 8. In germline, CDR1 is WSHSY, CDR2 SAAADI. This CDR3 has 14 amino acids. The CDR3, as DNA: TGCGCCAGCCAACGGGAGGGCCCCCCAGATACGCAGTATTTT. It translates to CASQREGPPDTQYF.

The V and J genes are TRBV28 and TRBJ1-2; possibly TRBD1 for D (6 bases). The ends were cut back, 5 bases at V and 4 bases at J, with 17 bases in the middle. The CDR3 is 15 residues long. Germline loops: CDR1 MDHEN, CDR2 SYDVKM. CDR3 residues: CASSETRGGLYGYTF. CDR3 in DNA: TGTGCCAGCAGTGAGACGCGGGGGGGGCTCTATGGCTACACCTTC.

This clone was observed a few times. V usage is TRBV29-1 and J usage is TRBJ1-2, with a weak D call TRBD1 (6 bases). The germline gives CDR1 SQVTM, CDR2 ANQGSEA. Deletions cut 6 bases from V and 7 bases from J, with 21 bases between. This CDR3 spans 14 amino acids. The CDR3 loop reads CSVGPGQGLGGYTF. The CDR3 region has the DNA TGCAGCGTGGGACCGGGCCAGGGGTTAGGTGGCTACACCTTC.

The chain is built from TRBV12-3 or TRBV12-4 and TRBJ2-3; D is possibly TRBD1 (6 bases). There are 13 residues in the CDR3. The V end lost 2 bases, the J end lost 5 bases, and 8 bases lay between the germline ends. DNA for the CDR3: TGTGCCAGCAGTTTAAACAGGGTAGATACGCAGTATTTT. Translating gives CASSLNRVDTQYF.

The V and J genes are TRBV5-1 and TRBJ2-5, with 8 bases matching TRBD1. V was clipped by 3 bases and J by 3 bases; unmatched bases: 10. Germline V gives CDR1 SGHRS, CDR2 YFSETQ. The CDR3 length is 16 residues. The CDR3 is CASSSDMTGVEETQYF. CDR3 nucleotides: TGCGCCAGCAGCTCAGACATGACAGGGGTAGAAGAGACCCAGTACTTC.

This clone has just a few counts. The J gene is TRBJ2-6, the V gene TRBV6-6, with TRBD1 as a possible D gene (5 bases). The CDR3 spans 14 residues. Germline CDR1 reads MNHNY; CDR2 reads SVGAGI (reference sequence). The CDR3 loop is CAVPQGPGANVLTF. CDR3 coding DNA: TGTGCTGTTCCCCAGGGTCCTGGGGCCAACGTCCTGACTTTC.

The chain is built from TRBV18 and TRBJ2-3; D not certain. The germline V and J ends were trimmed by 3 bases and 1 base, with 8 bases remaining between them. Germline CDR1 KGHSH, CDR2 LQKENI. The CDR3 contains 14 residues. The CDR3 sequence is CASSPLGRTDTQYF. CDR3 DNA: TGTGCCAGCTCACCTCTAGGTCGCACAGATACGCAGTATTTT.

J is TRBJ1-2 and V is TRBV19; TRBD1 might be the D (5 bases). Germline CDR1 is LNHDA and CDR2 is SQIVND (reference sequence). V gave up 3 bases and J gave up 6 bases, with 11 bases separating them. The CDR3 consists of 13 residues. In nucleotides, the CDR3 is TGTGCCAGTAGTATGGAGGGGATAAATGGCTACACCTTC. Translating gives CASSMEGINGYTF.

The chain joins TRBV3-1 (or the pseudogene TRBV3-2) to TRBJ2-3; D remains unclear. This CDR3 comprises 13 residues. The V end lost 1 base, the J end lost 3 bases, and 5 bases lay between the germline ends. The germline CDR1 and CDR2 sequences are LGHDT and YNNKEL (reference sequence). This chain's CDR3 is CASSQGYTDTQYF. CDR3 nucleotide sequence: TGTGCCAGCAGCCAAGGCTATACAGATACGCAGTATTTT.

The table lists this clone with a count of one. The V call is TRBV9, the J call TRBJ1-2; TRBD1 agrees at 8 bases. The CDR3 loop spans 14 amino acids. Germline lookup yields CDR1 SGDLS and CDR2 YYNGEE. Germline trimming cut 2 bases from V and 4 bases from J; bases unmatched to any gene: 4. DNA for the CDR3: TGTGCCAGCAGCGTGACAGGGGACTCCTATGGCTACACCTTC. Translation: CASSVTGDSYGYTF.

As concerns this clone: At one of its ends the junction is not consistent with the germline gene, which may arise from a read error. The V gene is TRBV7-7, the J gene TRBJ2-5; 9 bases match TRBD1. Germline V CDR1 and CDR2: SSHAT, FNYEAQ (reference sequence). CDR3 length: 14 amino acids. The CDR3 loop is CASSQDRGQETQYF. Here the CDR3 DNA reads TGTGCTAGCAGCCAGGACAGGGGCCAAGAGACCCAGTACTTC.

There are a few counts of this clone. The chain employs TRBV5-1 and TRBJ1-1; a weak D match, TRBD1 (5 bases). Germline V gene sequence: CDR1 SGHRS, CDR2 YFSETQ. This CDR3 spans 18 amino acids. With 0 bases removed from V and 3 bases from J, the gap between germline ends came to 21 bases. The CDR3 nucleotides read TGCGCCAGCAGCTTGGTAGTATCGGGGAGCGGGGGTGACACTGAAGCTTTCTTT. Translating gives CASSLVVSGSGGDTEAFF.

V gene TRBV12-3 or TRBV12-4 combines with J gene TRBJ1-5; possible D gene TRBD1, 6 bases. The CDR3 has 13 residues. The V and J ends lost 9 bases and 3 bases respectively, with 12 bases between them. The CDR3 reads CASTGQINQPQHF. The DNA of the CDR3 is TGTGCCAGTACCGGACAGATCAATCAGCCCCAGCATTTT.

This clone turned up a few times. The chain recombines TRBV6-5 with TRBJ2-2; 7 nucleotides align to TRBD1. This CDR3 is built from 14 residues. J gave up 3 bases and V 8 bases, and 6 bases lay outside the gene matches. Per the germline V gene, CDR1 is MNHEY and CDR2 is SVGAGI. The CDR3 bases are TGTGCCAGCTTCCGGGACAGATACACCGGGGAGCTGTTTTTT. It codes for CASFRDRYTGELFF.

The CDR3 sequence: CASSNSGPAEAFF. In nucleotides, the CDR3 is TGTGCCAGTAGTAATTCTGGTCCAGCTGAAGCTTTCTTT. J is TRBJ1-1 and V is TRBV19; D not resolved. Germline CDR1 LNHDA, CDR2 SQIVND (reference sequence). V was clipped by 4 bases and J by 6 bases, with 12 bases between them. This CDR3 spans 13 amino acids.

For the CDR3, the DNA is TGCGCCAGCAGCCATCCTAAGGGGGGGGACCTCCCCGAGCAGTACTTC. This codes for CASSHPKGGDLPEQYF. This chain links TRBV4-1 with TRBJ2-7; the D gene is possibly TRBD2 (7 bases). V lost 3 bases, J lost 6 bases, and 21 bases lay in between. This CDR3 has 16 amino acids. CDR1 and CDR2 (germline): MGHRA, YSYEKL.

This chain links TRBV7-9 with TRBJ1-2; 7 bases fit TRBD1. The germline V gene has CDR1 SEHNR and CDR2 FQNEAQ (reference sequence). There are 14 residues in the CDR3. V was pared by 1 base and J by 4 bases, with 3 bases of the junction left unmatched. The CDR3 loop is CASSLVAGGYGYTF. CDR3 nucleotides: TGTGCCAGCAGCTTAGTTGCAGGGGGCTATGGCTACACCTTC.

J is TRBJ2-3 and V is TRBV24-1, with TRBD2 matching over 7 bases. The length of the CDR3 is 17 residues. The ends lost 0 bases at V and 1 base at J; junction bases unmatched: 6. The germline CDR1 and CDR2 sequences are KGHDR and SFDVKD. The CDR3 nucleotides are TGTGCCACCAGTGATTTGTCCGCAGCGGGGCGCACAGATACGCAGTATTTT. Its protein product is CATSDLSAAGRTDTQYF.

The chain joins TRBV28 to TRBJ1-6; 9 bases are a match to TRBD1. CDR1 is MDHEN and CDR2 is SYDVKM in the germline V gene. This CDR3 is built from 14 residues. V was pared by 7 bases and J by 8 bases, with 6 bases of the junction left unmatched. The CDR3 is CASNTGGLDSPLHF. The CDR3 DNA reads TGTGCCAGCAATACAGGGGGCCTCGATTCACCCCTCCACTTT.